These 28 T cell receptor beta chains originate from one sample sequenced in a study of T cell responses to AZD1222 COVID-19 vaccine (dated by TCRdb to the early 2020s). What the time point label conveys for this sample: baseline before first vaccination. Libraries were constructed by the immunoSEQ multiplex PCR assay. As stored in TCRdb, this immuneACCESS dataset retains in-frame rearrangements with V and J assigned. A fraction of the clones does not appear; measured against another copy, unresolved V genes explain less than half of the discrepancy, and the remainder lacks a known reason. The sample has some 92,000 clones on record, about 91% of them singletons. The ten most abundant clones make up 7.5% of the sample. Material: peripheral blood, obtained on day 0 of AZD1222 vaccination. The origin of the receptors is an adult in good health.

The chain links TRBV27 to TRBJ1-5; 9 bases align to TRBD1. V trimming: 3 bases; J trimming: 6 bases; junction bases outside the gene matches: 6. Per the germline V gene, CDR1 is MNHEY and CDR2 is SMNVEV (reference sequence). CDR3 length: 15 residues. This CDR3 reads CASSLGQGGFQPQHF. CDR3 in DNA: TGTGCCAGCAGTTTGGGACAGGGAGGTTTTCAGCCCCAGCATTTT.

The rearrangement uses TRBV27 and TRBJ2-2; D unresolved. V lost 3 bases, J lost 5 bases, and 4 bases lay in between. There are 12 residues in the CDR3. Germline values: CDR1 MNHEY, CDR2 SMNVEV (reference sequence). CDR3 in DNA: TGTGCCAGCAGTTTTAGTACCGGGGAGCTGTTTTTT. This sequence encodes CASSFSTGELFF.

This clone appeared a few times. V and J are TRBV7-9 and TRBJ2-7; TRBD1 matches at 8 bases. The V segment lost 5 bases and the J segment 5 bases; nucleotides outside the gene matches: 14. Per the germline V gene, CDR1 is SEHNR and CDR2 is FQNEAQ (reference sequence). This CDR3 region has 16 residues. This CDR3 is CASSDKPWDRRNEQYF. DNA of the CDR3: TGTGCCAGCAGCGACAAGCCTTGGGACAGGCGGAACGAGCAGTACTTC.

The genes are TRBV5-8 and TRBJ2-7; D is uncertain. Germline lookup yields CDR1 SGHTS and CDR2 YDEGEE. Trimming took 2 bases from V and 3 from J, leaving 6 bases between them. CDR3 length: 12 amino acids. This CDR3 is CASSFVSYEQYF. The CDR3 nucleotides are TGTGCCAGCAGCTTTGTGAGCTACGAGCAGTACTTC.

The gene calls are TRBV5-1 and TRBJ1-3, with D unresolved. Germline V gives CDR1 SGHRS, CDR2 YFSETQ. The V and J ends lost 4 bases and 0 bases respectively, with 14 bases between them. The CDR3 is 16 amino acids. The CDR3 nucleotides are TGCGCCAGCAGCGCGGCGGCGGCCACCTCTGGAAACACCATATATTTT. Protein sequence: CASSAAAATSGNTIYF.

This chain uses TRBV7-9 with TRBJ2-7, with D maybe TRBD1 (5 bases). The CDR3 consists of 13 residues. Germline V CDR1 and CDR2: SEHNR, FQNEAQ (reference sequence). With 3 bases removed from V and 7 bases from J, the gap between germline ends came to 13 bases. CDR3 DNA: TGTGCCAGCAGCTTCCTGGTGGGGCGGGAGCAGTACTTC. Its translation: CASSFLVGREQYF.

The chain employs TRBV7-2 and TRBJ1-3; tentative D call: TRBD1 (6 bases). V was shortened by 4 bases and J by 2 bases, with 12 bases between the two germline ends. Looked up from germline, CDR1 is SGHTA and CDR2 is FQGNSA. This CDR3 contains 15 residues. CDR3 DNA: TGTGCCAGCAGCTCGGACAGCAGGCCTGGAAACACCATATATTTT. This encodes CASSSDSRPGNTIYF.

This sequence joins TRBV9 and TRBJ2-2, with D possibly being TRBD2 (5 bases). The CDR3 is made up of 13 amino acids. Germline CDR1 and CDR2: SGDLS and YYNGEE. V was trimmed by 4 bases and J by 5 bases, leaving 9 bases between them. For the CDR3, the DNA is TGTGCCAGCAGCTTAAGAGGGACCGGGGAGCTGTTTTTT. It codes for CASSLRGTGELFF.

V usage is TRBV19 and J usage is TRBJ1-1; 8 nucleotides align to TRBD1. Germline assignment: CDR1 LNHDA and CDR2 SQIVND (reference sequence). Losses at the gene ends were 5 bases for V and 4 bases for J; bases not matched to a gene: 12. This CDR3 has 16 amino acids. The CDR3 coding sequence is TGTGCCAGTAGTGGCGCAGGGGGCGCGATAACCACTGAAGCTTTCTTT. The encoded protein is CASSGAGGAITTEAFF.

The genes are TRBV19 and TRBJ1-3; 8 nucleotides align to TRBD1. The CDR3 runs 14 residues. CDR1 and CDR2 from the germline V gene are LNHDA and SQIVND (reference sequence). J gave up 3 bases and V 7 bases, and 5 bases lay outside the gene matches. The CDR3 is CASTDRGHGNTIYF. The CDR3 DNA sequence: TGTGCCAGTACCGACAGGGGCCATGGAAACACCATATATTTT.

The rearrangement joins TRBV5-1 to TRBJ2-2; TRBD1 matches at 10 bases. Germline V lookup: CDR1 SGHRS, CDR2 YFSETQ. V was clipped by 7 bases and J by 7 bases; unmatched bases: 7. The CDR3 totals 14 residues. The CDR3 DNA sequence: TGCGCCAGCTGCCGGGACAGGGGTAACGGGGAGCTGTTTTTT. Amino acids: CASCRDRGNGELFF. Full variable domain (rest looked up from reference TRBV5-1 and TRBJ2-2): KAGVTQTPRYLIKTRGQQVTLSCSPISGHRSVSWYQQTPGQGLQFLFEYFSETQRNKGNFPGRFSGRQFSNSRSEMNVSTLELGDSALYLCASCRDRGNGELFFGEGSRLTVL.

J is TRBJ2-7 and V is TRBV5-6; tentatively, D is TRBD2 (5 bases). The germline V gene encodes CDR1 SGHDT and CDR2 YYEEEE. The CDR3 contains 15 residues. The V end was cut by 4 bases, the J end by 5 bases, with 19 bases between. Here the CDR3 DNA reads TGTGCCAGCAGCCGGCCGGGAACCTCCGACCACGAGCAGTACTTC. The encoded protein is CASSRPGTSDHEQYF.

A word on this clone: Other DNA variants within this sample encode the same CDR3. The gene calls are TRBV28 and TRBJ2-1; D remains unclear. This CDR3 has 13 residues. V was pared by 5 bases and J by 5 bases, with 10 bases between. Germline V gene data show CDR1 as MDHEN and CDR2 as SYDVKM. In nucleotides, the CDR3 is TGTGCCAGCAGTCCCCATCAGGACAATGAGCAGTTCTTC. Translation: CASSPHQDNEQFF.

This clone appeared once. This sample also contains other DNA sequences that code for the same CDR3. V gene TRBV5-1 combines with J gene TRBJ1-1, with unresolved D. Trimming removed 1 base from V and 2 bases from J, with 0 bases in between. Looked up from germline, CDR1 is SGHRS and CDR2 is YFSETQ. This CDR3 region has 11 residues. The CDR3 nucleotides read TGCGCCAGCAGCTTGAACACTGAAGCTTTCTTT. Protein product: CASSLNTEAFF.

The rearrangement uses TRBV7-2 and TRBJ2-2, with 9 bases aligning to TRBD1. From germline, CDR1 is SGHTA and CDR2 FQGNSA. J gave up 3 bases and V 5 bases, and 4 bases lay outside the gene matches. This CDR3 is 15 amino acids long. The DNA for the CDR3 is TGTGCCAGCAGCCCCGGACAGGGGTACACCGGGGAGCTGTTTTTT. Translated, it gives CASSPGQGYTGELFF. Combining the CDR3 with reference TRBV7-2 and TRBJ2-2 gives the whole variable domain GAGVSQSPSNKVTEKGKDVELRCDPISGHTALYWYRQSLGQGLEFLIYFQGNSAPDKSGLPSDRFSAERTGGSVSTLTIQRTQQEDSAVYLCASSPGQGYTGELFFGEGSRLTVL.

The chain combines TRBV6-1 with TRBJ1-5; D may be TRBD1 (5 bases). The V and J ends lost 1 base and 4 bases respectively, with 8 bases between them. This CDR3 is 14 amino acids long. Germline-derived CDR1 and CDR2 are MNHNS and SASEGT. CDR3 in amino acids: CASSEGGWNQPQHF. The CDR3 nucleotides read TGTGCCAGCAGTGAAGGGGGGTGGAATCAGCCCCAGCATTTT.

Within the sample, this clone is medium-sized. The chain employs TRBV30 and TRBJ1-1, with D hard to call. This CDR3 is 14 amino acids long. Germline CDR1 GTSNPN, CDR2 SVGIG (reference sequence). Trimming took off 1 base at V and 1 base at J, with 10 bases between the two ends. The CDR3: CAWSAHWRNTEAFF. The DNA of the CDR3 is TGTGCCTGGAGTGCACATTGGAGGAACACTGAAGCTTTCTTT.

This chain links TRBV3-1 (or the pseudogene TRBV3-2) with TRBJ1-1, with TRBD1 matching 10 bases. The CDR3 has 13 amino acids. Germline values: CDR1 LGHDT, CDR2 YNNKEL (reference sequence). V shed 4 bases, J shed 4 bases, and the junction held 0 bases outside the gene matches. This CDR3 reads CASSRDRGTEAFF. The CDR3 DNA reads as TGTGCCAGCAGCCGGGACAGGGGCACTGAAGCTTTCTTT.

This clone was recorded once. The chain employs TRBV27 and TRBJ2-3; D is unresolved. The CDR3 contains 14 residues. Trimming took 0 bases from V and 1 from J, leaving 5 bases between them. Germline assignment: CDR1 MNHEY and CDR2 SMNVEV (reference sequence). In nucleotides, the CDR3 is TGTGCCAGCAGTTTATCGGGCCGCACAGATACGCAGTATTTT. Protein sequence: CASSLSGRTDTQYF.

The chain links TRBV6-1 to TRBJ2-7, with D perhaps matching TRBD2 (7 bases). V dropped 5 bases and J dropped 7 bases, with 21 bases sitting between them. There are 15 residues in the CDR3. In germline, CDR1 is MNHNS, CDR2 SASEGT. CDR3: CASSLSGASGGEQYF. CDR3 DNA sequence: TGTGCCAGCAGTTTGTCGGGGGCCTCGGGGGGAGAGCAGTACTTC.

The rearrangement joins TRBV18 to TRBJ2-5; no reliable D call. CDR1 and CDR2 from the germline V gene are KGHSH and LQKENI. With 2 bases removed from V and 6 bases from J, the gap between germline ends came to 4 bases. This CDR3 region has 11 residues. CDR3 nucleotide sequence: TGTGCCAGCTCACCAGGAAAGACCCAGTACTTC. Translated, it gives CASSPGKTQYF.

J is TRBJ1-5 and V is TRBV28, with no clear D. V lost 6 bases to trimming and J lost 11 bases, with 8 bases between them. Germline lookup yields CDR1 MDHEN and CDR2 SYDVKM. The CDR3 extends over 10 amino acids. The CDR3, as DNA: TGTGCCAGCAGCCGCCGCTCCCAGCATTTT. Translating gives CASSRRSQHF.

The chain couples TRBV7-2 to TRBJ1-6; 8 bases fit TRBD1. The ends lost 3 bases at V and 7 bases at J; junction bases unmatched: 5. This CDR3 has 15 amino acids. Germline values: CDR1 SGHTA, CDR2 FQGNSA. This CDR3 is CASSLVGQGNSPLHF. For the CDR3, the DNA is TGTGCCAGCAGCTTGGTCGGACAGGGCAATTCACCCCTCCACTTT.

The chain is built from TRBV9 and TRBJ2-1; D possibly corresponds to TRBD1 (5 bases). CDR1 SGDLS and CDR2 YYNGEE come from the germline V gene. CDR3 size: 16 residues. The V end was cut by 3 bases, the J end by 0 bases, with 13 bases between. For the CDR3, the DNA is TGTGCCAGCAGCGCCCCGGAAAGGGGCTCCTACAATGAGCAGTTCTTC. It yields the protein CASSAPERGSYNEQFF.

The chain recombines TRBV28 with TRBJ2-2, with 8 bases matching TRBD2. The CDR3 contains 18 residues. V trimming: 2 bases; J trimming: 4 bases; junction bases outside the gene matches: 12. The germline CDR1 and CDR2 sequences are MDHEN and SYDVKM. The CDR3 region has the DNA TGTGCCAGCAGTTTAGTGTCAGGCGGGAGGTCGGTCACCGGGGAGCTGTTTTTT. Translation: CASSLVSGGRSVTGELFF.

The genes are TRBV7-2 and TRBJ2-7; TRBD1 is a possible D gene (6 bases). The germline V and J ends were trimmed by 5 bases and 2 bases, with 16 bases remaining between them. Germline loops: CDR1 SGHTA, CDR2 FQGNSA. This CDR3 region has 15 residues. CDR3 in DNA: TGTGCCAGCAGCACAGGGTCCCGCTCAGCCTACGAGCAGTACTTC. Translating it yields CASSTGSRSAYEQYF.

This chain joins TRBV6-1 and TRBJ2-7; no definite D call. In germline, CDR1 is MNHNS, CDR2 SASEGT. CDR3 length: 10 residues. V was pared by 2 bases and J by 9 bases, with 5 bases between. The CDR3 loop is CASSEIWQYF. The CDR3 coding sequence is TGTGCCAGCAGTGAAATATGGCAGTACTTC.

J is TRBJ2-2 and V is TRBV6-5; possible D gene TRBD1, 6 bases. V was shortened by 8 bases and J by 0 bases, with 13 bases between the two germline ends. This CDR3 is 15 amino acids long. CDR1 MNHEY and CDR2 SVGAGI come from the germline V gene. The CDR3 DNA is TGTGCCAGCGAAAAGGGACACACGAACACCGGGGAGCTGTTTTTT. It is translated as CASEKGHTNTGELFF.